A single sample is the source of the 16 T cell receptor beta chains below, sequenced in a study of shared clonotypes between healthy human individuals. The table came from immunoSEQ multiplex PCR; TCRdb's copy has only in-frame clones and leaves some out. The sample consists of roughly 2.5 million clones, about 92% of them appearing once. Sequences were obtained from naive CD4+ T cells sorted from blood. As to subset: CD45RA+ positively selected. The source is a man younger than 35 in good health.

V gene TRBV30 combines with J gene TRBJ2-7; tentatively, D is TRBD2 (6 bases). The germline V gene encodes CDR1 GTSNPN and CDR2 SVGIG (reference sequence). Trimming removed 0 bases from V and 5 bases from J, with 11 bases in between. This CDR3 is 13 amino acids long. CDR3 sequence reads: CAWSVKAGNEQYF. The CDR3 coding sequence is TGTGCCTGGAGTGTGAAGGCGGGAAACGAGCAGTACTTC.

The chain has TRBV7-2 and TRBJ1-2; tentative D call: TRBD1 (6 bases). The V end was cut by 5 bases, the J end by 4 bases, with 17 bases between. The germline V gene encodes CDR1 SGHTA and CDR2 FQGNSA. The CDR3 spans 15 residues. The CDR3: CASSPLQQGGYGYTF. Here the CDR3 DNA reads TGTGCCAGCAGCCCACTTCAGCAAGGGGGCTATGGCTACACCTTC.

V is TRBV28 and J is TRBJ2-7; D tentatively reads TRBD1 or TRBD2 (5 bases each). The CDR3 runs 13 residues. Per the germline V gene, CDR1 is MDHEN and CDR2 is SYDVKM. Deletions cut 7 bases from V and 6 bases from J, with 16 bases between. Here the CDR3 reads CASTPQGRIEQYF. DNA for the CDR3: TGTGCCAGCACTCCTCAGGGACGGATCGAGCAGTACTTC.

The chain links TRBV10-3 to TRBJ1-1; D not resolved. CDR1 is ENHRY, CDR2 SYGVKD, per germline. The CDR3 is made up of 15 amino acids. Trimming shortened V by 0 bases and J by 2 bases, and 10 bases separated the two germline ends. Here the CDR3 reads CAISESKADNTEAFF. The CDR3 region has the DNA TGTGCCATCAGTGAGTCAAAGGCAGACAACACTGAAGCTTTCTTT.

The chain uses TRBV7-2 and TRBJ2-1, with D maybe TRBD2 (5 bases). Trimming stripped 7 bases from V and 3 bases from J, with 16 bases between. The CDR3 extends over 15 amino acids. From germline, CDR1 is SGHTA and CDR2 FQGNSA. The CDR3 protein is CASILRTHLYNEQFF. CDR3 nucleotide sequence: TGTGCCAGCATCCTGAGGACTCACCTCTACAATGAGCAGTTCTTC.

V gene TRBV28 combines with J gene TRBJ1-1, with D perhaps matching TRBD1 (5 bases). The CDR3 length is 15 residues. Trimming took 7 bases from V and 1 from J, leaving 16 bases between them. CDR1 and CDR2 from the germline V gene are MDHEN and SYDVKM. CDR3 sequence reads: CASISMRGSNTEAFF. DNA for the CDR3: TGTGCCAGCATATCCATGAGGGGTTCGAACACTGAAGCTTTCTTT.

The chain joins TRBV9 to TRBJ2-5, with 7 bases matching TRBD1. The J segment lost 3 bases and the V segment lost 3 bases, leaving 8 bases of the junction unmatched. The CDR3 sequence is 15 residues long. Germline V lookup: CDR1 SGDLS, CDR2 YYNGEE. The chain's CDR3 is CASSAQDRREETQYF. The CDR3 nucleotides read TGTGCCAGCAGCGCTCAGGACAGGAGAGAAGAGACCCAGTACTTC.

V and J are TRBV12-5 and TRBJ2-2; maybe TRBD2 (5 bases). The CDR3 loop spans 16 amino acids. V was shortened by 5 bases and J by 0 bases, with 13 bases between the two germline ends. Germline values: CDR1 LGHNT, CDR2 FRNRAP. The CDR3 spells CASGLTEGANTGELFF. For the CDR3, the DNA is TGTGCTAGTGGTCTTACTGAGGGAGCGAACACCGGGGAGCTGTTTTTT. Full variable domain (remainder filled in from reference TRBV12-5 and TRBJ2-2): DARVTQTPRHKVTEMGQEVTMRCQPILGHNTVFWYRQTMMQGLELLAYFRNRAPLDDSGMPKDRFSAEMPDATLATLKIQPSEPRDSAVYFCASGLTEGANTGELFFGEGSRLTVL.

In this sample, this clone turned up once. This chain joins TRBV14 and TRBJ2-1; TRBD2 matches 13 bases. Germline assignment: CDR1 SGHDN and CDR2 FVKESK. The CDR3 runs 17 residues. With 3 bases clipped from V and 3 bases from J, the junction kept 5 bases outside the gene matches. CDR3 coding DNA: TGTGCCAGCAGCCACCGACGACTAGCGGGGGGCTACAATGAGCAGTTCTTC. Translated, it gives CASSHRRLAGGYNEQFF.

The chain has TRBV5-6 and TRBJ2-4, with a weak D call TRBD1 (5 bases). V lost 4 bases and J lost 0, with 8 bases in between. Germline CDR1 reads SGHDT; CDR2 reads YYEEEE. The CDR3 loop spans 14 amino acids. The CDR3 region is CASSRQLAKNIQYF. Here the CDR3 DNA reads TGTGCCAGCAGCCGACAGTTAGCCAAAAACATTCAGTACTTC.

The chain combines TRBV7-9 with TRBJ1-1; D not resolved. Germline CDR1 SEHNR, CDR2 FQNEAQ (reference sequence). The CDR3 spans 14 residues. V dropped 3 bases and J dropped 0 bases, with 8 bases sitting between them. The CDR3 sequence: CASSFSGLNTEAFF. CDR3 in DNA: TGTGCCAGCAGCTTTAGCGGGTTGAACACTGAAGCTTTCTTT.

The chain has TRBV6-4 and TRBJ1-1, with D possibly TRBD1 on 5 matching bases. Trimming shortened V by 6 bases and J by 5 bases, and 25 bases separated the two germline ends. The CDR3 has 17 amino acids. Germline V gene sequence: CDR1 MRHNA, CDR2 SNTAGT. DNA of the CDR3: TGTGCCAGCAGCATAGGGTTACCGGGCCCGGGGGAAACTGAAGCTTTCTTT. Protein product: CASSIGLPGPGETEAFF.

The rearrangement joins TRBV11-2 to TRBJ2-1; 12 nucleotides line up with TRBD2. This CDR3 region has 18 residues. Trimming removed 5 bases from V and 3 bases from J; junction bases left unmatched: 11. Germline V gene lookup returns CDR1 SGHAT and CDR2 FQNNGV. The CDR3 loop reads CASSGPTSGSLFYNEQFF. The CDR3 DNA follows: TGTGCCAGCAGCGGACCGACTAGCGGGAGTCTCTTCTACAATGAGCAGTTCTTC.

Worth noting for this clone: At one boundary the junction diverges from the germline segment, which might be a read error. The chain employs TRBV10-1 and TRBJ2-5; no firm D call. The CDR3 is 8 residues long. Germline V lookup: CDR1 WNHNN, CDR2 SYGVQD (reference sequence). CDR3 amino acids: CASTKHHF. CDR3 sequence (DNA): TGCGCCAGCACAAAACACCACTTC.

The chain carries TRBV4-1 and TRBJ1-2; 7 positions match TRBD1. Germline values: CDR1 MGHRA, CDR2 YSYEKL. The CDR3 is 15 amino acids. The junction had 5 bases not matched to a gene; V was cut back by 2 bases and J by 2 bases. This CDR3 reads CASSQREGGNYGYTF. DNA of the CDR3: TGCGCCAGCAGCCAAAGGGAAGGGGGCAACTATGGCTACACCTTC.

The chain has TRBV5-1 and TRBJ2-1; the D is unclear. The germline CDR1 and CDR2 sequences are SGHRS and YFSETQ. CDR3 size: 15 residues. Trimming cost V 0 bases and J 8 bases, with 15 bases left between them. DNA of the CDR3: TGCGCCAGCAGCTTGGCGGGTCAATTATGGGATGAGCAGTTCTTC. This translates into CASSLAGQLWDEQFF. Full variable domain (remainder filled in from reference TRBV5-1 and TRBJ2-1): KAGVTQTPRYLIKTRGQQVTLSCSPISGHRSVSWYQQTPGQGLQFLFEYFSETQRNKGNFPGRFSGRQFSNSRSEMNVSTLELGDSALYLCASSLAGQLWDEQFFGPGTRLTVL.